Each of the 28 T cell receptor beta chains below was sequenced from the same sample in a study of identical twins. TCRdb passed the 5' RACE reads through MiXCR, listing each CDR3 protein once. The sample consists of fewer than 650,000 distinct CDR3 sequences, 9.6% of them appearing once. These same data were also listed under a study on yellow fever vaccine responses in identical twins.

The sample consisted of PBMCs. The receptor source for this set is a woman between 18 and 29 years old in good health.

This clonotype came up a few times. This sequence joins TRBV2 and TRBJ1-5, with D perhaps TRBD1 (5 bases). Germline CDR1 reads SNHLY; CDR2 reads FYNNEI. V lost 4 bases and J lost 4, with 14 bases in between. The CDR3 is made up of 15 amino acids. For the CDR3, the DNA is TGTGCCAGCAGTGGGGACTCCCGCCTTAATCAGCCCCAGCATTTT. Its protein product is CASSGDSRLNQPQHF.

The chain recombines TRBV4-1 with TRBJ2-5; 9 nucleotides match TRBD1. The CDR3 spans 13 residues. Per the germline V gene, CDR1 is MGHRA and CDR2 is YSYEKL. With 8 bases clipped from V and 9 bases from J, the junction kept 10 bases outside the gene matches. This chain's CDR3 is CASDQLGQGPQYF. In DNA, the CDR3 is TGCGCCAGCGACCAGCTAGGACAGGGGCCCCAGTACTTC.

This clonotype was seen a handful of times. The chain has TRBV7-2 and TRBJ2-2; D is uncertain. Trimming left V 5 bases short and J 2 bases short, with 9 bases between. The CDR3 covers 14 residues. Germline CDR1 SGHTA, CDR2 FQGNSA. CDR3 residues: CASSNTINTGELFF. The CDR3 coding sequence is TGTGCCAGCAGCAACACGATAAACACCGGGGAGCTGTTTTTT.

This clonotype has a count of ten or more. The chain carries TRBV6-5 and TRBJ2-6, with no clear D. CDR3 length: 16 amino acids. V dropped 4 bases and J dropped 1 base, with 11 bases sitting between them. Germline V gives CDR1 MNHEY, CDR2 SVGAGI. The CDR3 DNA reads TGTGCCAGCAGTTCGGTTCGCTCATCTGGGGCCAACGTCCTGACTTTC. Amino acids: CASSSVRSSGANVLTF.

This chain uses TRBV11-1 with TRBJ2-7; 7 bases fit TRBD1. Trimming removed 1 base from V and 2 bases from J; junction bases left unmatched: 14. Per germline, CDR1 SGHAT and CDR2 FQDESV (reference sequence). The CDR3 is 18 residues long. CDR3 bases: TGTGCCAGCAGCTTAGTAGCTCTTTGGGGACAGAGGACCTACGAGCAGTACTTC. Translating it yields CASSLVALWGQRTYEQYF.

The chain uses TRBV7-8 and TRBJ2-5, with 11 nucleotides matching TRBD2. The germline CDR1 and CDR2 sequences are SGHVS and FQNEAQ. The CDR3 has 17 amino acids. V lost 0 bases and J lost 6; bases outside the gene matches: 9. The CDR3 spells CASSLAQLAGGPKTQYF. DNA for the CDR3: TGTGCCAGCAGCTTAGCCCAGTTAGCGGGAGGGCCCAAGACCCAGTACTTC.

V gene TRBV7-9 combines with J gene TRBJ2-7; a possible D gene is TRBD2 (5 bases). The germline V gene has CDR1 SEHNR and CDR2 FQNEAQ (reference sequence). Deletions cut 2 bases from V and 5 bases from J, with 13 bases between. CDR3 size: 14 residues. DNA for the CDR3: TGTGCCAGCAGCTTAAGCGGCCTGTTTGACGAGCAGTACTTC. As protein: CASSLSGLFDEQYF.

The chain recombines TRBV7-9 with TRBJ2-7; D gene uncertain. CDR1 is SEHNR, CDR2 FQNEAQ, per germline (reference sequence). V dropped 0 bases and J dropped 0 bases, with 15 bases sitting between them. The CDR3 covers 17 residues. This CDR3 is CASSLASWQAPSYEQYF. CDR3 in DNA: TGTGCCAGCAGCTTAGCATCGTGGCAGGCCCCCTCCTACGAGCAGTACTTC.

The chain joins TRBV2 to TRBJ2-7, with D unclear. This CDR3 spans 12 amino acids. Per germline, CDR1 SNHLY and CDR2 FYNNEI. Trimming stripped 10 bases from V and 4 bases from J, with 14 bases between. The CDR3 bases are TGTGCCACCAAGGGTCTTGCTTACGAGCAGTACTTC. Residues: CATKGLAYEQYF.

The V and J genes are TRBV29-1 and TRBJ2-1, with a possible D match to TRBD2 (5 bases). Germline V CDR1 and CDR2: SQVTM, ANQGSEA. This CDR3 region has 13 residues. Trimming removed 5 bases at V and 8 bases at J, with 16 bases between. CDR3 residues: CSVNLDGIDEQFF. CDR3 nucleotides: TGCAGCGTTAATCTTGACGGGATCGATGAGCAGTTCTTC.

This clonotype was seen at least ten times. This sequence joins TRBV7-2 and TRBJ2-3; TRBD2 aligns across 10 bases. V lost 2 bases and J lost 1; bases outside the gene matches: 3. The CDR3 covers 16 residues. From germline, CDR1 is SGHTA and CDR2 FQGNSA. CDR3 in DNA: TGTGCCAGCAGCTTACTAGCGGGAGTGGGCACAGATACGCAGTATTTT. It encodes CASSLLAGVGTDTQYF.

This clonotype was recorded many times. The genes are TRBV7-3 and TRBJ2-7; 7 bases are shared with TRBD1. Per germline, CDR1 SGHTA and CDR2 FQGTGA. J gave up 4 bases and V 2 bases, and 2 bases lay outside the gene matches. This CDR3 comprises 13 residues. The CDR3 DNA follows: TGTGCCAGCAGCTTAGGGACAGAGTACGAGCAGTACTTC. Residues: CASSLGTEYEQYF.

V and J are TRBV6-5 and TRBJ2-1, with a possible D match to TRBD1 (5 bases). The CDR3 consists of 18 residues. The germline V gene has CDR1 MNHEY and CDR2 SVGAGI. Trimming shortened V by 4 bases and J by 7 bases, and 26 bases separated the two germline ends. CDR3 sequence reads: CASSFLPQGLLLKNEQFF. The CDR3, as DNA: TGTGCCAGCAGTTTCCTCCCCCAGGGATTGCTCCTAAAGAATGAGCAGTTCTTC.

This clonotype was counted a few times. The chain recombines TRBV19 with TRBJ1-2; 10 bases line up with TRBD1. Trimming removed 6 bases from V and 4 bases from J; junction bases left unmatched: 5. The CDR3 loop spans 14 amino acids. The germline V gene encodes CDR1 LNHDA and CDR2 SQIVND (reference sequence). The CDR3 loop is CASRRDRGSYGYTF. The CDR3 nucleotides read TGTGCCAGTAGACGGGACAGGGGTTCCTATGGCTACACCTTC. Full variable domain (rest looked up from reference TRBV19 and TRBJ1-2): DGGITQSPKYLFRKEGQNVTLSCEQNLNHDAMYWYRQDPGQGLRLIYYSQIVNDFQKGDIAEGYSVSREKKESFPLTVTSAQKNPTAFYLCASRRDRGSYGYTFGSGTRLTVV.

The V call is TRBV11-2, the J call TRBJ1-2; D is possibly TRBD1 (6 bases). Trimming stripped 0 bases from V and 4 bases from J, with 12 bases between. Per the germline V gene, CDR1 is SGHAT and CDR2 is FQNNGV. This CDR3 is 15 amino acids long. CDR3 loop: CASSLDPGAGYGYTF. As DNA, the CDR3 is TGTGCCAGCAGCTTAGATCCGGGGGCTGGCTATGGCTACACCTTC.

This clonotype occurred a few times. The rearrangement joins TRBV4-3 to TRBJ2-7, with 8 bases aligning to TRBD1. V trimming: 0 bases; J trimming: 0 bases; junction bases outside the gene matches: 4. The CDR3 is 16 amino acids. Germline V lookup: CDR1 LGHNA, CDR2 YSLEER. The CDR3 DNA follows: TGCGCCAGCAGCCAAGAAGGACAGGGAAGCTCCTACGAGCAGTACTTC. Translating gives CASSQEGQGSSYEQYF.

In this sample, this clonotype turned up many times. The V call is TRBV3-1, the J call TRBJ2-5, with D perhaps given as TRBD1 or TRBD2 (5 bases each). V was clipped by 1 base and J by 1 base, with 10 bases between them. Germline V gene lookup returns CDR1 LGHDT and CDR2 YNNKEL (reference sequence). The length of the CDR3 is 15 residues. The CDR3 loop reads CASSQGRGPQETQYF. The DNA for the CDR3 is TGTGCCAGCAGCCAAGGAAGGGGACCCCAAGAGACCCAGTACTTC.

The chain is built from TRBV6-2 or TRBV6-3 and TRBJ2-5; D might be TRBD1 (6 bases). CDR3 length: 15 amino acids. V shed 4 bases and J shed 5 bases, with 17 bases lying between them. Germline CDR1 is MNHEY and CDR2 is SVGEGT. Here the CDR3 DNA reads TGTGCCAGCAGTTCAGGGACAAGAGAAGCGGAGACCCAGTACTTC. It specifies CASSSGTREAETQYF.

This clonotype was seen ten or more times. The chain recombines TRBV5-6 with TRBJ1-1, with 10 bases matching TRBD1. CDR3 length: 16 amino acids. Germline assignment: CDR1 SGHDT and CDR2 YYEEEE. V lost 4 bases, J lost 0 bases, and 6 bases stayed unmatched. The CDR3: CASSLLGTGVNTEAFF. Here the CDR3 DNA reads TGTGCCAGCAGCCTCTTGGGGACAGGGGTGAACACTGAAGCTTTCTTT.

This clonotype occurred many times. The J gene is TRBJ2-1, the V gene TRBV4-3, with D tentatively TRBD1 or TRBD2 (5 bases each). Germline loops: CDR1 LGHNA, CDR2 YSLEER. The CDR3 loop spans 16 amino acids. V lost 0 bases and J lost 0, with 9 bases in between. CDR3 amino acids: CASSQDKGTSYNEQFF. Here the CDR3 DNA reads TGCGCCAGCAGCCAAGATAAGGGGACCTCCTACAATGAGCAGTTCTTC.

This clonotype was counted between two and nine times. V and J are TRBV20-1 and TRBJ2-7; D gene ambiguous. The CDR3 has 12 residues. V was pared by 0 bases and J by 2 bases, with 5 bases between. The V gene's germline CDR1 is DFQATT and CDR2 SNEGSKA (reference sequence). This chain's CDR3 is CSARDIPYEQYF. CDR3 DNA sequence: TGCAGTGCTAGAGATATACCCTACGAGCAGTACTTC.

This clonotype was seen a few times. The chain uses TRBV7-9 and TRBJ2-7, with D unclear. CDR3 length: 12 residues. Trimming removed 1 base at V and 9 bases at J, with 10 bases between. Germline V CDR1 and CDR2: SEHNR, FQNEAQ (reference sequence). CDR3 region: CASSLDRSGQYF. DNA for the CDR3: TGTGCCAGCAGCTTAGATCGGTCCGGGCAGTACTTC.

The V and J genes are TRBV6-1 and TRBJ2-4; 8 bases line up with TRBD1. The germline V gene has CDR1 MNHNS and CDR2 SASEGT. The V segment lost 6 bases and the J segment 0 bases; nucleotides outside the gene matches: 10. The CDR3 has 17 residues. The CDR3 DNA reads as TGTGCCAGCAGGCCCGGGACAGGCGTGCTAGCCAAAAACATTCAGTACTTC. It codes for CASRPGTGVLAKNIQYF.

The V and J genes are TRBV9 and TRBJ2-1; TRBD1 is a possible D gene (6 bases). The CDR3 has 16 residues. The V end was cut by 0 bases, the J end by 0 bases, with 10 bases between. CDR1 and CDR2 from the germline V gene are SGDLS and YYNGEE. This CDR3 is CASSVDQGSSYNEQFF. The CDR3 coding sequence is TGTGCCAGCAGCGTAGATCAGGGGAGCTCCTACAATGAGCAGTTCTTC.

V and J are TRBV5-1 and TRBJ1-1, with D tentatively TRBD1 (6 bases). The CDR3 runs to 15 residues. Germline CDR1 is SGHRS and CDR2 is YFSETQ. Between the trimmed V and J ends, which lost 1 base and 2 bases, there was a span of 12 bases. CDR3 DNA: TGCGCCAGCAGCTTGACCCTGGACAGCAACACTGAAGCTTTCTTT. Translation gives CASSLTLDSNTEAFF.

In its sample, this clonotype was seen a few times. The chain employs TRBV5-1 and TRBJ2-1; maybe TRBD2 (6 bases). The CDR3 contains 16 residues. Germline V gene lookup returns CDR1 SGHRS and CDR2 YFSETQ. The V end lost 4 bases, the J end lost 2 bases, and 16 bases lay between the germline ends. The CDR3 region is CASSPYLAGPYNEQFF. For the CDR3, the DNA is TGCGCCAGCAGCCCATATTTGGCGGGGCCCTACAATGAGCAGTTCTTC.

CDR3: CASSPYRGTSTDTQYF. The DNA of the CDR3 is TGTGCCAGCAGCCCTTACAGGGGGACTAGCACAGATACGCAGTATTTT. The chain employs TRBV5-4 and TRBJ2-3; 8 positions agree with TRBD1. This CDR3 is built from 16 residues. The trim removed 4 bases at V and 0 bases at J, leaving 7 bases unmatched. CDR1 is SGHNT, CDR2 YYREEE, per germline (reference sequence).

At least ten counts were recorded for this clonotype. This chain links TRBV7-2 with TRBJ2-7, with D possibly TRBD1 on 6 matching bases. Trimming pared 8 bases from V and 6 bases from J, leaving 11 bases between. The CDR3 totals 11 residues. Germline values: CDR1 SGHTA, CDR2 FQGNSA. CDR3 in amino acids: CASGLGAEQYF. The CDR3 DNA follows: TGTGCCAGCGGCCTGGGGGCCGAGCAGTACTTC.